This TCR beta chain was profiled in a study of shared clonotypes between healthy human individuals. From CD4+ cells came CD45RA+ naive and CD45RA-negative memory subsets. Overall study results and limits: It was the few donors that limited the genetic and exposure-history diversity represented. At large depth, rarefaction still showed sorted-subset sequencing to be incomplete. The sharing of 5% to 5.5% of naive CD4 clonotypes was seen across a handful of donors.

A remark on this clone: The antigen is unknown. Other DNA variants within this sample encode the same CDR3.

Sequencing was performed with immunoSEQ multiplex PCR; in TCRdb, only in-frame clones are kept and a portion is missing. This sample yields 2,500,000 or so clones, of which around nine tenths are seen a single time; around 0.15% belongs to the top ten. The CDR3 loop spans 13 amino acids. Trimming shortened V by 3 bases and J by 9 bases, and 9 bases separated the two germline ends. Per the germline V gene, CDR1 is LNHDA and CDR2 is SQIVND (reference sequence). Input material: naive CD4+ T cells sorted from blood. Subset given: CD45RA+ positively selected. This clonotype was sampled from a man younger than 35 in good health. This rearrangement joins TRBV19 to TRBJ1-6; no clear D gene. The CDR3 DNA is TGTGCCAGTAGTATCTCCGGGGTTTCACCCCTCCACTTT. It translates to CASSISGVSPLHF.